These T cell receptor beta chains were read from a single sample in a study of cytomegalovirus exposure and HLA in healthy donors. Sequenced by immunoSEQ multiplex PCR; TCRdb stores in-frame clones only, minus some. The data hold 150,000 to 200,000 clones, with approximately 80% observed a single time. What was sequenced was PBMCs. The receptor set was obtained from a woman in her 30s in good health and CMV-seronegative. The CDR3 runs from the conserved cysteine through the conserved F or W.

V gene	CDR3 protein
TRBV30	CAWNGGSGNTIYF
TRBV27	CASSFWQGYAGANVLTF
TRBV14	CASSNWTSGRRETQYF
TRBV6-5	CASSYWEGLSSYEQYF
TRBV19	CASSPGTGLTEAFF
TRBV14	CASSQEGGWNSPLHF
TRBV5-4	CASSFSTGARDTEAFF
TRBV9	CASSVEGRGIEKLFF
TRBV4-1	CASSQTPRPNTEAFF
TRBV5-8	CASSPAGGGYNEQFF
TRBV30	CAWSVGGTNTGELFF
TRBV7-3	CASSLTSGREVSTDTQYF
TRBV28	CASSLTTGIELFF
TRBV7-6	CASSPRDSSYEQYF
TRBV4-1	CASNYHLAGGPVNEQFF
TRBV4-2	CASSQGTGEETQYF
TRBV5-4	CASSSAGDRAGANVLTF
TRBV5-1	CASSLVGDRVTGELFF
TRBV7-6	CASSSGRLAGGLVDTGELFF
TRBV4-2	CASSQSAGGLVGDTQYF
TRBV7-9	CASSSSRVYKGMNTEAFF
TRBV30	CAWEDGGAAYGYTF
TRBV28	CASSLWRVKRTDTQYF
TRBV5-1	CASSAITQDEAFF
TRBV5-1	CASSPSMNTEAFF
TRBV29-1	CSVVGAANTGELFF
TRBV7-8	CASSLLPRRHEKLFF
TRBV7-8	CASSGGFGQGSNQPQHF
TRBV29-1	CSVMGQGPTEAFF
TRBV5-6	CASSLVGDTEAFF
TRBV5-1	CASSTQGAVYNEQFF
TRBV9	CASSERGAVAGFSTEQYF
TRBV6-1	CASSESFVYSGGADTQYF
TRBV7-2	CASSLLNTGELFF
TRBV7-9	CASSHRTGGLEAFF
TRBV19	CASTKGGVVGYTF
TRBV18	CASSPQSGASNQPQHF
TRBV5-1	CASSPGGFEKLFF
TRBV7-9	CASSGTGGKNTEAFF
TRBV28	CASSSPGTGNTGELFF
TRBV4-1	CASSQGPLQGGTGELFF
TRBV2	CASKLQGDDSPLHF
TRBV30	CAWSQANEKLFF
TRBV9	CAGSTTGTGYGEQFF
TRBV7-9	CASSLRGIDEQFF
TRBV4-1	CASSQVGDMEKLFF
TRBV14	CASSQATGKLAGGSYEQYF
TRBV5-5	CASSSYSPGLSYEQYF
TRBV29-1	CSAPGQGGTEAFF
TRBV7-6	CASSPRTGITYEQYF
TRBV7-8	CASSLVGGNTEAFF
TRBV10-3	CAISESGQSNQPQHF
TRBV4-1	CASSQGQRMNTEAFF
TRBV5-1	CASSSRGTSGRGPYNEQFF
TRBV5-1	CASSLGTSSDTQYF
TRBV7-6	CASSSGLAEEQYF
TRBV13	CASSSGVPAGEQFF
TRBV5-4	CASSLASGSSEQYF
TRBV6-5	CASSYGGGTYGYTF
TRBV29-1	CSVGLGGSSGRKLAKNIQYF